This note documents a single T cell receptor beta chain sequence. Germline is not matched at one junction end, which may reflect a read error. Researchers made TCR beta libraries by using iRepertoire HTBI primers and running Arm-PCR on CDR3 regions. MiXCR, run by TCRdb on the multiplex PCR reads, gives a single entry per CDR3 protein. This table has around 500,000 distinct CDR3 sequences, around 11% appearing once. As for time point: newly diagnosed GD, antithyroid drugs for less than 3 months. There was RNA extracted from PBMCs, and the TCR library was made from it. The record originates from a study of regulatory T cells in long-lasting Graves disease. CDR1 is MDHEN and CDR2 is SYDVKM in the germline V gene. This CDR3 contains 15 residues. This sample also appeared in a second study, on T cells in Graves' hyperthyroidism and ophthalmopathy.

Sequencing used peripheral blood mononuclear cells (PBMCs), obtained at new diagnosis, from a patient treated with antithyroid drugs. The sequence derives from a woman aged 30 to 39 with Graves disease. The rearrangement links TRBV28 to TRBJ2-2; 7 nucleotides agree with TRBD2. CDR3 in amino acids: CANSFRGRATGELFF. The CDR3 bases are TGTGCCAACAGTTTTCGAGGGAGGGCGACCGGGGAGCTGTTTTTT.